What follows are 22 T cell receptor beta chains derived from one specimen sequenced in a study of radiotherapy plus CTLA-4 blockade in lung cancer. Generated by immunoSEQ multiplex PCR, the TCRdb table keeps only in-frame clones and is missing some. The repertoire holds tens of thousands of clones, 65% to 80% seen once, with around 8.3% in the top ten. The sequencing used peripheral blood, collected from a patient treated with radiotherapy plus ipilimumab. These receptor sequences come from a human donor with non-small cell lung cancer whose response to radiotherapy plus ipilimumab could not be evaluated.

The CDR3 sequence: CASSLDGSIHEQYF. The CDR3 DNA reads as TGTGCCAGCAGCTTAGACGGGAGTATCCACGAGCAGTACTTC. The chain couples TRBV7-7 to TRBJ2-7; a weak D match, TRBD2 (6 bases). V was shortened by 1 base and J by 5 bases, with 12 bases between the two germline ends. CDR3 length: 14 residues. Germline V CDR1 and CDR2: SSHAT, FNYEAQ (reference sequence).

V is TRBV6-6 and J is TRBJ2-7, with unresolved D. CDR1 is MNHNY, CDR2 SVGAGI, per germline (reference sequence). The CDR3 runs to 13 residues. Trimming pared 6 bases from V and 2 bases from J, leaving 11 bases between. The CDR3 protein is CASSYPQAYEQYF. In nucleotides, the CDR3 is TGTGCCAGCAGCTACCCCCAGGCCTACGAGCAGTACTTC.

The genes are TRBV4-2 and TRBJ1-2; unclear D gene. Germline-derived CDR1 and CDR2 are LGHNA and YNFKEQ. V lost 0 bases to trimming and J lost 8 bases, with 13 bases between them. The CDR3 has 14 amino acids. The CDR3 bases are TGTGCCAGCAGCCAAGAGCCGGCTTCGGGAGGCTACACCTTC. Residues: CASSQEPASGGYTF.

The rearrangement joins TRBV12-5 to TRBJ2-5, with a weak D call TRBD1 (6 bases). Trimming stripped 2 bases from V and 2 bases from J, with 12 bases between. Germline V CDR1 and CDR2: LGHNT, FRNRAP. The CDR3 is made up of 15 amino acids. The CDR3, as DNA: TGTGCTAGTGGTTTGTCTTCAGGGGTACAAGAGACCCAGTACTTC. Amino acids: CASGLSSGVQETQYF.

In its sample, this clone was seen a few times. This sequence joins TRBV6-6 and TRBJ2-7, with 7 bases aligning to TRBD2. CDR3 length: 15 residues. Trimming cost V 7 bases and J 4 bases; bases outside gene matches: 13. Germline lookup yields CDR1 MNHNY and CDR2 SVGAGI (reference sequence). CDR3 in amino acids: CASTPGGTTTYEQYF. The CDR3 region has the DNA TGTGCCAGCACCCCTGGCGGGACTACGACTTACGAGCAGTACTTC.

This clone appeared once. The chain couples TRBV5-8 to TRBJ2-1; 13 positions match TRBD2. V trimming: 4 bases; J trimming: 4 bases; junction bases outside the gene matches: 8. The germline V gene has CDR1 SGHTS and CDR2 YDEGEE. The CDR3 covers 17 residues. The CDR3 DNA sequence: TGTGCCAGCAGCCCGTTGTGGGGACTAGCGGGGTACAATGAGCAGTTCTTC. It translates to CASSPLWGLAGYNEQFF.

The chain uses TRBV11-3 and TRBJ2-3, with 8 positions matching TRBD1. Germline-derived CDR1 and CDR2 are SGHNT and YENEEA. Trimming at V came to 8 bases and at J to 3 bases, leaving 7 bases not matched to a gene. The CDR3 has 14 amino acids. CDR3 residues: CASRTGQSTDTQYF. For the CDR3, the DNA is TGTGCCAGCCGGACAGGGCAAAGTACAGATACGCAGTATTTT.

The V gene is TRBV5-1, the J gene TRBJ1-4; 7 bases line up with TRBD1. The CDR3 is made up of 15 amino acids. The germline CDR1 and CDR2 sequences are SGHRS and YFSETQ. Trimming cost V 4 bases and J 7 bases; bases outside gene matches: 10. The CDR3 nucleotides read TGCGCCAGCAGCCTCCAGAGGGGGCGCGGTGAAAAACTGTTTTTT. Translation gives CASSLQRGRGEKLFF.

This clone showed up just once. The chain employs TRBV15 and TRBJ2-3; TRBD1 is a possible D gene (6 bases). Germline loops: CDR1 LNHNV, CDR2 YYDKDF (reference sequence). There are 18 residues in the CDR3. Deletions cut 0 bases from V and 3 bases from J, with 19 bases between. The CDR3 protein is CATSRDLSFNRETDTQYF. The CDR3 nucleotides are TGTGCCACCAGCAGAGACTTAAGCTTTAACAGGGAGACAGATACGCAGTATTTT.

This clone was picked up one time. The CDR3 spells CASRRPGQGYNEQFF. The CDR3 DNA reads TGTGCCAGTAGACGTCCGGGACAGGGTTACAATGAGCAGTTCTTC. This rearrangement joins TRBV19 to TRBJ2-1; 9 bases are shared with TRBD1. The V and J ends lost 6 bases and 4 bases, in that order; junction bases with no gene match: 7. The CDR3 runs 15 residues. The germline V gene has CDR1 LNHDA and CDR2 SQIVND (reference sequence). The whole variable domain, filled in from reference TRBV19 and TRBJ2-1, reads DGGITQSPKYLFRKEGQNVTLSCEQNLNHDAMYWYRQDPGQGLRLIYYSQIVNDFQKGDIAEGYSVSREKKESFPLTVTSAQKNPTAFYLCASRRPGQGYNEQFFGPGTRLTVL.

As for this clone: A much larger clone lies a single base off, so this may be a read error. The genes are TRBV10-1 and TRBJ1-1; 9 positions match TRBD1. The CDR3 totals 15 residues. V was clipped by 1 base and J by 4 bases; unmatched bases: 4. The germline V gene encodes CDR1 WNHNN and CDR2 SYGVQD (reference sequence). The CDR3 DNA is TGCGCCAGCAGTGAGTGGGGACAGGGCTGCACTGAAGCTTTCTTT. Protein: CASSEWGQGCTEAFF.

The chain links TRBV5-1 to TRBJ2-5; TRBD2 might be the D (6 bases). V was cut by 2 bases and J by 3 bases, with 8 bases left in between. The length of the CDR3 is 13 residues. The germline CDR1 and CDR2 sequences are SGHRS and YFSETQ. This chain's CDR3 is CASSLIAEETQYF. CDR3 DNA: TGCGCCAGCAGCTTAATAGCGGAAGAGACCCAGTACTTC.

Comments on this clone: Other nucleotide sequences in the sample specify the same CDR3. J is TRBJ1-1 and V is TRBV5-1, with no clear D. Germline assignment: CDR1 SGHRS and CDR2 YFSETQ. V gave up 4 bases and J gave up 2 bases, with 9 bases separating them. The CDR3 is 13 amino acids. In DNA form, the CDR3 reads TGCGCCAGCAGCCTCCAAACTAACACTGAAGCTTTCTTT. Amino acids: CASSLQTNTEAFF.

J is TRBJ1-6 and V is TRBV28; 7 nucleotides line up with TRBD1. The V gene's germline CDR1 is MDHEN and CDR2 SYDVKM. Losses at the gene ends were 3 bases for V and 3 bases for J; bases not matched to a gene: 11. CDR3 length: 18 amino acids. In DNA, the CDR3 is TGTGCCAGCAGTTTTCATGACAGGGAAGGATACTATAATTCACCCCTCCACTTT. This sequence encodes CASSFHDREGYYNSPLHF.

The gene calls are TRBV27 and TRBJ1-5; 10 bases fit TRBD1. Germline V CDR1 and CDR2: MNHEY, SMNVEV (reference sequence). This CDR3 has 17 amino acids. V was pared by 3 bases and J by 5 bases, with 10 bases of the junction left unmatched. The CDR3 reads CASSFYRTGGLYQPQHF. In DNA, the CDR3 is TGTGCCAGCAGTTTTTACAGGACAGGGGGGCTCTATCAGCCCCAGCATTTT.

This sequence joins TRBV11-1 and TRBJ1-3, with D perhaps TRBD1 (6 bases). Germline-derived CDR1 and CDR2 are SGHAT and FQDESV (reference sequence). With 3 bases removed from V and 2 bases from J, the gap between germline ends came to 14 bases. The CDR3 is 16 residues long. The CDR3 nucleotides are TGTGCCAGCAGCTTCCAACAGGGTGTAACTGGAAACACCATATATTTT. It codes for CASSFQQGVTGNTIYF.

The chain couples TRBV19 to TRBJ2-3; TRBD2 agrees at 8 bases. Germline V lookup: CDR1 LNHDA, CDR2 SQIVND (reference sequence). The CDR3 is 15 amino acids. With 5 bases clipped from V and 3 bases from J, the junction kept 7 bases outside the gene matches. In DNA, the CDR3 is TGTGCCAGTAGTCCAGGGCGGGGGGCAACAGATACGCAGTATTTT. Translation gives CASSPGRGATDTQYF.

V is TRBV28 and J is TRBJ2-2; no clear D gene. This CDR3 has 16 residues. Trimming stripped 5 bases from V and 5 bases from J, with 18 bases between. CDR1 and CDR2 (germline): MDHEN, SYDVKM. The CDR3 sequence: CASSTLWRKSTGELFF. The CDR3 DNA reads TGTGCCAGCAGTACCCTGTGGCGGAAAAGTACCGGGGAGCTGTTTTTT.

The chain joins TRBV7-9 to TRBJ2-2, with a possible D match to TRBD1 (6 bases). There are 19 residues in the CDR3. Germline values: CDR1 SEHNR, CDR2 FQNEAQ (reference sequence). Trimming shortened V by 1 base and J by 7 bases, and 25 bases separated the two germline ends. CDR3 residues: CASSLVQLQTGLRIGELFF. The CDR3 region has the DNA TGTGCCAGCAGCTTAGTACAACTTCAGACAGGCCTAAGGATCGGGGAGCTGTTTTTT. The whole variable domain, filled in from reference TRBV7-9 and TRBJ2-2, reads DTGVSQNPRHKITKRGQNVTFRCDPISEHNRLYWYRQTLGQGPEFLTYFQNEAQLEKSRLLSDRFSAERPKGSFSTLEIQRTEQGDSAMYLCASSLVQLQTGLRIGELFFGEGSRLTVL.

The chain combines TRBV5-1 with TRBJ1-4, with D maybe TRBD1 (5 bases). The V end was cut by 0 bases, the J end by 4 bases, with 7 bases between. This CDR3 has 14 amino acids. Per germline, CDR1 SGHRS and CDR2 YFSETQ. In DNA, the CDR3 is TGCGCCAGCAGCTTGGAGGGGATTAATGAAAAACTGTTTTTT. Its translation is CASSLEGINEKLFF.

This chain links TRBV18 with TRBJ2-7, with D perhaps matching TRBD1 (6 bases). Looked up from germline, CDR1 is KGHSH and CDR2 is LQKENI. With 3 bases removed from V and 6 bases from J, the gap between germline ends came to 18 bases. CDR3 length: 15 amino acids. The CDR3 nucleotides read TGTGCCAGCTCACCTGGGCTGGGGGCTCTCCCCGAGCAGTACTTC. As protein: CASSPGLGALPEQYF.

This clone occurred a few times. The chain couples TRBV28 to TRBJ1-2, with TRBD1 matching over 8 bases. The junction had 12 bases not matched to a gene; V was cut back by 3 bases and J by 3 bases. The CDR3 length is 17 residues. Germline loops: CDR1 MDHEN, CDR2 SYDVKM. CDR3 nucleotides: TGTGCCAGCAGTTTGCCCACCGGGACAGGATCACACTATGGCTACACCTTC. Translated, it gives CASSLPTGTGSHYGYTF.